This T cell receptor (beta chain) was identified in a study of graft-versus-host responses after intestinal transplantation. Across the whole study: Recipients were given multivisceral, liver-intestinal, or isolated intestinal transplants. All recipients got anti-thymocyte globulin induction, then tacrolimus and steroids for about three years. Study results and limitations: Early post-transplant HvG declines tracked with peak circulating GvH clone levels. Recipient-marrow GvH clones were detected, some having first appeared in ileum or blood.

Method: immunoSEQ multiplex PCR; TCRdb's copy keeps in-frame clones and lacks some. The sample lists about 98,000 clones, about 82% occurring once. With respect to this clone: Its antigen is not known. This specimen includes other DNA sequences encoding the same CDR3.

The CDR3 is 14 residues long. The V and J ends lost 3 bases and 8 bases respectively, with 17 bases between them. Looked up from germline, CDR1 is GTSNPN and CDR2 is SVGIG (reference sequence). The J gene is TRBJ2-1, the V gene TRBV30; the D gene is possibly TRBD2 (7 bases). This receptor was identified in a human patient who received an intestinal transplant, so some T cells may come from the graft donor. Sequenced here: PBMCs, sampled 255 days after intestinal transplant. The CDR3 DNA is TGTGCCTGGAGAGGGGGGGCGACTAGCCATGAGCAGTTCTTC. It is translated as CAWRGGATSHEQFF.